The clone carrying this T cell receptor beta chain was observed a single time. This record belongs to a study of blood T cell repertoires in COVID-19. Some clones are missing from TCRdb's copy, which holds only in-frame ones; the method was immunoSEQ multiplex PCR. The sample consists of some 300,000 clones, around 92% of them appearing once. The germline V gene has CDR1 MDHEN and CDR2 SYDVKM. V was clipped by 3 bases and J by 5 bases, with 13 bases between them. The CDR3 consists of 14 residues. The rearrangement uses TRBV28 and TRBJ1-1; maybe TRBD1 (5 bases). The sequencing sample was made of PBMCs or T cells enriched from blood (not recorded which). The TCR was taken from a woman in her fifties or sixties who had been exposed to COVID-19. The CDR3 reads CASSLGGTRTEAFF. The CDR3 DNA follows: TGTGCCAGCAGTTTGGGGGGTACGAGGACTGAAGCTTTCTTT.